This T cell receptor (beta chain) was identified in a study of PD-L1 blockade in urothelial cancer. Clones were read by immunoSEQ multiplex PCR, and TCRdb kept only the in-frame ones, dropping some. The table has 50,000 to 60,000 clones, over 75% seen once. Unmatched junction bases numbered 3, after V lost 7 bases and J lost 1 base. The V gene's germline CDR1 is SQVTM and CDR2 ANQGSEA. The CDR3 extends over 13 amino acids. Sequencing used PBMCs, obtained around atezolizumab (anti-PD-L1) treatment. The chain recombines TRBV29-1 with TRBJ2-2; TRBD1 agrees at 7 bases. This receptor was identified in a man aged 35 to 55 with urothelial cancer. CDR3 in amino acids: CSGRQGNTGELFF. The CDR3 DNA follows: TGCAGCGGACGACAGGGGAACACCGGGGAGCTGTTTTTT.